This T cell receptor beta chain stems from a study of CD8+ T cells in alopecia areata. RNA extraction was followed by reverse transcription into cDNA, which acted as the sequencing template. Clones were read by immunoSEQ multiplex PCR, and TCRdb kept only the in-frame ones, dropping some. The data hold 150,000 or so clones, with about 50% observed a single time. This clone was picked up a small number of times. The TCR sequence derives from a human donor with alopecia areata. This specimen was CD8+ T cells sorted from blood, taken at week 0.

The CDR3 protein is CAWSPGLGDQETQYF. The CDR3 DNA sequence: TGTGCCTGGAGCCCCGGCCTGGGGGACCAAGAGACCCAGTACTTC. The V call is TRBV30, the J call TRBJ2-5; tentatively, D is TRBD1 or TRBD2 (5 bases each). Germline values: CDR1 GTSNPN, CDR2 SVGIG (reference sequence). The CDR3 totals 15 residues. V shed 3 bases and J shed 0 bases, with 14 bases lying between them. The full variable domain, with the rest looked up from reference TRBV30 and TRBJ2-5, is SQTIHQWPATLVQPVGSPLSLECTVEGTSNPNLYWYRQAAGRGLQLLFYSVGIGQISSEVPQNLSASRPQDRQFILSSKKLLLSDSGFYLCAWSPGLGDQETQYFGPGTRLLVL.